What follows are 15 T cell receptor beta chains derived from one specimen sequenced in a study of human T cells and chemical hapten exposure. TCRdb redid the calling of the RACE reads with MiXCR, one entry per CDR3 protein. The table has about 190,000 distinct CDR3 sequences, around 25% seen once. The time point: patch test 3, about 24 weeks after DPC sensitization. Treatment defined: therapeutic diphenylcyclopropenone sensitization with weekly scalp DPC. Source: whole blood, taken in connection with sensitization to the hapten diphenylcyclopropenone (DPC). All receptors come from a woman aged 35 to 49 with alopecia areata. Some clones in this sample may be carry-over from other donors' samples.

This clonotype was counted a few times. The rearrangement uses TRBV2 and TRBJ1-2; possibly TRBD1 for D (5 bases). Trimming shortened V by 6 bases and J by 4 bases, and 12 bases separated the two germline ends. CDR3 length equals 13 residues. CDR1 and CDR2 (germline): SNHLY, FYNNEI. The CDR3 DNA reads as TGTGCCAGCAGCCTTCAGGGCGGCTATGGCTACACCTTC. This sequence encodes CASSLQGGYGYTF.

The chain carries TRBV27 and TRBJ1-2; D is perhaps TRBD1 (5 bases). Germline V gene data show CDR1 as MNHEY and CDR2 as SMNVEV (reference sequence). The V gene lost 4 bases and the J gene lost 0 bases, with 15 bases spanning the gap. CDR3 length: 16 amino acids. The CDR3 DNA is TGTGCCAGCAGTTCAGGGACGGACGCTTCTAACTATGGCTACACCTTC. Protein sequence: CASSSGTDASNYGYTF.

The table lists this clonotype with a few counts. DNA for the CDR3: TGCAGCGTTGAAACGGGAGGGTACAATGAGCAGTTCTTC. This codes for CSVETGGYNEQFF. This chain links TRBV29-1 with TRBJ2-1; TRBD2 matches at 8 bases. This CDR3 comprises 13 residues. The V gene's germline CDR1 is SQVTM and CDR2 ANQGSEA. The V segment lost 2 bases and the J segment 4 bases; nucleotides outside the gene matches: 1.

Many counts were recorded for this clonotype. V usage is TRBV20-1 and J usage is TRBJ2-5; 11 bases are a match to TRBD1. Germline loops: CDR1 DFQATT, CDR2 SNEGSKA (reference sequence). This CDR3 has 15 amino acids. Trimming cost V 5 bases and J 3 bases; bases outside gene matches: 8. For the CDR3, the DNA is TGCAGTGCTGTCCCCGGGACAGGGGGTGAAGAGACCCAGTACTTC. Translation gives CSAVPGTGGEETQYF.

The chain carries TRBV12-3 or TRBV12-4 and TRBJ1-6; D may be TRBD1 (6 bases). The CDR3 contains 14 residues. V lost 6 bases and J lost 7, with 13 bases in between. CDR3 residues: CASRKDRGNSPLHF. In DNA form, the CDR3 reads TGTGCCAGCAGAAAGGACAGAGGGAATTCACCCCTCCACTTT.

The chain joins TRBV9 to TRBJ2-7; D might be TRBD1 or TRBD2, each matching 5 bases. The germline V and J ends were trimmed by 0 bases and 5 bases, with 15 bases remaining between them. The V gene's germline CDR1 is SGDLS and CDR2 YYNGEE. The CDR3 is 15 amino acids. As DNA, the CDR3 is TGTGCCAGCAGCGTAGAGTGGGACGCCGGGAACGAGCAGTACTTC. Protein: CASSVEWDAGNEQYF.

This clonotype was counted a few times. V usage is TRBV20-1 and J usage is TRBJ2-7; tentatively, D is TRBD2 (5 bases). Looked up from germline, CDR1 is DFQATT and CDR2 is SNEGSKA (reference sequence). The CDR3 has 15 amino acids. Trimming removed 3 bases at V and 0 bases at J, with 15 bases between. The DNA for the CDR3 is TGCAGTGCTAGGGGCCGCCGAGGGAGCTCCTACGAGCAGTACTTC. It specifies CSARGRRGSSYEQYF.

This clonotype was observed a handful of times. The J gene is TRBJ2-1, the V gene TRBV18; D is unresolved. This CDR3 contains 11 residues. V was trimmed by 6 bases and J by 8 bases, leaving 8 bases between them. Germline CDR1 and CDR2: KGHSH and LQKENI. The CDR3 loop is CASSPRDEQFF. DNA for the CDR3: TGTGCCAGCTCGCCTCGGGATGAGCAGTTCTTC. The whole variable domain, remainder taken from reference TRBV18 and TRBJ2-1, is NAGVMQNPRHLVRRRGQEARLRCSPMKGHSHVYWYRQLPEEGLKFMVYLQKENIIDESGMPKERFSAEFPKEGPSILRIQQVVRGDSAAYFCASSPRDEQFFGPGTRLTVL.

This clonotype was detected only a few times. This chain links TRBV6-5 with TRBJ2-7; D unresolved. The CDR3 runs 14 residues. Germline V gene lookup returns CDR1 MNHEY and CDR2 SVGAGI. Trimming took 0 bases from V and 3 from J, leaving 9 bases between them. CDR3 nucleotide sequence: TGTGCCAGCAGTTACTCGGACGGAAACTACGAGCAGTACTTC. Its protein product is CASSYSDGNYEQYF.

This clonotype was detected a few times. The V and J genes are TRBV29-1 and TRBJ2-7, with 7 nucleotides matching TRBD1. From germline, CDR1 is SQVTM and CDR2 ANQGSEA. V shed 7 bases, J shed 6 bases, and the junction held 9 bases outside the gene matches. There are 12 residues in the CDR3. Here the CDR3 reads CSGATGNGEQYF. The CDR3 DNA is TGCAGCGGGGCGACAGGGAATGGCGAGCAGTACTTC.

This clonotype was found a few times. The rearrangement uses TRBV6-5 and TRBJ2-7; tentative D call: TRBD2 (6 bases). The germline CDR1 and CDR2 sequences are MNHEY and SVGAGI. The V gene lost 7 bases and the J gene lost 4 bases, with 20 bases spanning the gap. The CDR3 covers 15 residues. CDR3 residues: CASTRGVSAKYEQYF. The CDR3 DNA sequence: TGTGCCAGCACGCGGGGAGTGAGCGCTAAATACGAGCAGTACTTC.

This clonotype was recorded a few times. This rearrangement joins TRBV2 to TRBJ2-5, with D hard to call. Between the trimmed V and J ends, which lost 6 bases and 4 bases, there was a span of 9 bases. Per the germline V gene, CDR1 is SNHLY and CDR2 is FYNNEI. CDR3 length: 12 amino acids. The CDR3 spells CASRDWRETQYF. CDR3 bases: TGTGCCAGCAGAGACTGGAGAGAGACCCAGTACTTC.

The V call is TRBV10-3, the J call TRBJ2-2; 14 bases match TRBD2. The germline gives CDR1 ENHRY, CDR2 SYGVKD. The V segment lost 5 bases and the J segment 5 bases; nucleotides outside the gene matches: 4. The CDR3 sequence is 16 residues long. The CDR3 DNA is TGTGCCATCAGTTCCGGGACTAGCGGGAGTACCGGGGAGCTGTTTTTT. Translated, it gives CAISSGTSGSTGELFF.

The rearrangement links TRBV20-1 to TRBJ1-2; D is unclear. Deletions cut 1 base from V and 8 bases from J, with 11 bases between. The V gene's germline CDR1 is DFQATT and CDR2 SNEGSKA (reference sequence). CDR3 length: 12 amino acids. The CDR3 nucleotides read TGCAGTGCTAGAGCCCGGCCGGAGGGCTACACCTTC. It is translated as CSARARPEGYTF.

There are a few counts of this clonotype. The chain is built from TRBV15 and TRBJ2-4; D may match TRBD1 or TRBD2 (6 bases each). Deletions cut 1 base from V and 8 bases from J, with 21 bases between. The CDR3 covers 17 residues. Looked up from germline, CDR1 is LNHNV and CDR2 is YYDKDF (reference sequence). The CDR3 nucleotides read TGTGCCACCAGCAGAGCTACAGGGCGGGGCCAGGCCCACATTCAGTACTTC. This gives the protein CATSRATGRGQAHIQYF.